Below, 15 T cell receptor beta chains from the same sample are listed, as sequenced in a study of low-dose radiotherapy and immunotherapy resistance in tumors. Time point described: after trial treatment. Documented treatment: LDRT plus nivolumab, ipilimumab, low-dose cyclophosphamide and aspirin (RACIN trial). The PCR that amplified TCRs ran for around 22 cycles, relying on a constant-region primer and a V-primer adapter. TCRdb re-derived calls from the reads in MiXCR, one entry per CDR3 protein. Altogether 50,000 or so distinct CDR3 sequences are present, around a third being singletons, with the ten largest covering 8% to 10%. Sample: PBMCs, taken after low-dose radiotherapy plus immunotherapy. These receptor sequences come from a male donor with rectosigmoid adenocarcinoma.

This clonotype was detected many times. This rearrangement joins TRBV19 to TRBJ1-1; D not resolved. CDR3 length: 15 amino acids. The germline V and J ends were trimmed by 6 bases and 4 bases, with 18 bases remaining between them. The V gene's germline CDR1 is LNHDA and CDR2 SQIVND (reference sequence). Here the CDR3 reads CASSSPGGRATEAFF. Written as DNA, the CDR3 is TGTGCCAGTAGCTCCCCTGGAGGGAGGGCCACTGAAGCTTTCTTT.

This clonotype has ten or more counts. V and J are TRBV12-5 and TRBJ2-1, with no clear D. V was clipped by 5 bases and J by 6 bases, with 11 bases between them. The V gene's germline CDR1 is LGHNT and CDR2 FRNRAP. There are 13 residues in the CDR3. The CDR3 DNA sequence: TGTGCTAGTGGTCTAGGACCTAGCAATGAGCAGTTCTTC. Protein sequence: CASGLGPSNEQFF.

This clonotype showed up just a few times. The rearrangement joins TRBV11-2 to TRBJ2-1; 9 positions match TRBD2. The germline V gene encodes CDR1 SGHAT and CDR2 FQNNGV. The CDR3 is 15 residues long. After removal of 4 bases from V and 4 bases from J, the junction contained 5 bases not matched to a gene. The CDR3 reads CASSSSSGEYNEQFF. The CDR3 region has the DNA TGTGCCAGCAGCTCCTCTAGCGGGGAGTACAATGAGCAGTTCTTC.

This clonotype was detected many times. This chain joins TRBV7-9 and TRBJ2-2; 8 nucleotides align to TRBD2. V lost 5 bases, J lost 2 bases, and 16 bases stayed unmatched. Germline CDR1 reads SEHNR; CDR2 reads FQNEAQ (reference sequence). This CDR3 region has 19 residues. CDR3 DNA sequence: TGTGCCAGCAGCGTCGACCCTAAGTGGAGCGGGAGAAACACCGGGGAGCTGTTTTTT. Its protein is CASSVDPKWSGRNTGELFF. Together with reference TRBV7-9 and TRBJ2-2, the CDR3 gives the full variable domain: DTGVSQNPRHKITKRGQNVTFRCDPISEHNRLYWYRQTLGQGPEFLTYFQNEAQLEKSRLLSDRFSAERPKGSFSTLEIQRTEQGDSAMYLCASSVDPKWSGRNTGELFFGEGSRLTVL.

In DNA form, the CDR3 reads TGTGCCAGCAGCGCCGCCTACAATGAGCAGTTCTTC. Its translation: CASSAAYNEQFF. V usage is TRBV9 and J usage is TRBJ2-1; D remains ambiguous. Germline assignment: CDR1 SGDLS and CDR2 YYNGEE. Trimming removed 3 bases from V and 2 bases from J, with 3 bases in between. This CDR3 has 12 residues.

The rearrangement uses TRBV7-9 and TRBJ1-1, with TRBD1 matching over 11 bases. The CDR3 has 14 residues. The germline V gene has CDR1 SEHNR and CDR2 FQNEAQ (reference sequence). The trim removed 6 bases at V and 1 base at J, leaving 1 base unmatched. The CDR3 coding sequence is TGTGCCAGCAGAGGACAGGGGGCGAACACTGAAGCTTTCTTT. Protein sequence: CASRGQGANTEAFF.

This clonotype came up a few times. V gene TRBV5-4 combines with J gene TRBJ2-3; TRBD2 matches at 11 bases. Germline values: CDR1 SGHNT, CDR2 YYREEE (reference sequence). The ends lost 0 bases at V and 1 base at J; junction bases unmatched: 4. The CDR3 extends over 17 amino acids. This CDR3 reads CASSLGLAGGGTDTQYF. As DNA, the CDR3 is TGTGCCAGCAGCTTGGGGCTAGCGGGGGGAGGCACAGATACGCAGTATTTT.

The CDR3 here is CATEGQTRTDTQYF. CDR3 coding DNA: TGTGCCACCGAGGGACAGACAAGGACAGATACGCAGTATTTT. V usage is TRBV28 and J usage is TRBJ2-3; 7 bases agree with TRBD1. V lost 10 bases, J lost 3 bases, and 10 bases stayed unmatched. Germline assignment: CDR1 MDHEN and CDR2 SYDVKM. The CDR3 loop spans 14 amino acids.

This clonotype was seen many times. The rearrangement uses TRBV11-2 and TRBJ2-1, with D possibly TRBD2 on 5 matching bases. The V end was cut by 5 bases, the J end by 9 bases, with 11 bases between. In germline, CDR1 is SGHAT, CDR2 FQNNGV. This CDR3 region has 12 residues. The CDR3 loop is CASSPPAGEQFF. The CDR3 DNA reads as TGTGCCAGCAGCCCCCCTGCGGGTGAGCAGTTCTTC.

The chain combines TRBV10-3 with TRBJ2-1; the match to TRBD1 covers 7 bases. Trimming took 3 bases from V and 1 from J; bases not matched to a gene: 12. The V gene's germline CDR1 is ENHRY and CDR2 SYGVKD. CDR3 length equals 18 residues. Written as DNA, the CDR3 is TGTGCCATCAGTGACCTCGGGACGGCCAGGGGGTCCTACAATGAGCAGTTCTTC. As protein: CAISDLGTARGSYNEQFF.

At least ten counts were recorded for this clonotype. The CDR3 DNA is TGCAGTGCGGGGGGACAGGGCTCCTACAATGAGCAGTTCTTC. Translated, it gives CSAGGQGSYNEQFF. This chain links TRBV20-1 with TRBJ2-1; 9 bases are a match to TRBD1. J gave up 0 bases and V 6 bases, and 3 bases lay outside the gene matches. The CDR3 sequence is 14 residues long. Germline lookup yields CDR1 DFQATT and CDR2 SNEGSKA (reference sequence).

This clonotype was detected ten times or more. The chain employs TRBV7-2 and TRBJ2-7; no clear D. Looked up from germline, CDR1 is SGHTA and CDR2 is FQGNSA. The CDR3 is made up of 12 amino acids. V was pared by 1 base and J by 3 bases, with 4 bases between. CDR3 bases: TGTGCCAGCAGCTTAGTTGGCTACGAGCAGTACTTC. Its protein is CASSLVGYEQYF.

This clonotype was recorded at least ten times. The chain uses TRBV29-1 and TRBJ2-3; 10 bases align to TRBD1. The CDR3 runs 15 residues. After removal of 4 bases from V and 8 bases from J, the junction contained 12 bases not matched to a gene. Germline V gene data show CDR1 as SQVTM and CDR2 as ANQGSEA. The DNA for the CDR3 is TGCAGCGTTGTCCGGGACGCCAGGGACAGGGGTACGCAGTATTTT. This encodes CSVVRDARDRGTQYF.

V usage is TRBV2 and J usage is TRBJ1-1, with TRBD1 as a possible D gene (6 bases). The CDR3 is made up of 15 amino acids. V was clipped by 7 bases and J by 0 bases, with 15 bases between them. Germline CDR1 reads SNHLY; CDR2 reads FYNNEI. CDR3 nucleotide sequence: TGTGCCAGCATCAGAACCCAGGGGATGAACACTGAAGCTTTCTTT. Translated: CASIRTQGMNTEAFF.

This clonotype appeared many times. This sequence joins TRBV5-1 and TRBJ2-3; the D is unclear. The length of the CDR3 is 17 residues. V gave up 2 bases and J gave up 1 base, with 17 bases separating them. Germline V gene data show CDR1 as SGHRS and CDR2 as YFSETQ. CDR3 DNA: TGCGCCAGCAGCTTCGCCGAAAGGAGTGGGGGCACAGATACGCAGTATTTT. Its translation is CASSFAERSGGTDTQYF. Drawing the rest from reference TRBV5-1 and TRBJ2-3, the complete variable domain is KAGVTQTPRYLIKTRGQQVTLSCSPISGHRSVSWYQQTPGQGLQFLFEYFSETQRNKGNFPGRFSGRQFSNSRSEMNVSTLELGDSALYLCASSFAERSGGTDTQYFGPGTRLTVL.